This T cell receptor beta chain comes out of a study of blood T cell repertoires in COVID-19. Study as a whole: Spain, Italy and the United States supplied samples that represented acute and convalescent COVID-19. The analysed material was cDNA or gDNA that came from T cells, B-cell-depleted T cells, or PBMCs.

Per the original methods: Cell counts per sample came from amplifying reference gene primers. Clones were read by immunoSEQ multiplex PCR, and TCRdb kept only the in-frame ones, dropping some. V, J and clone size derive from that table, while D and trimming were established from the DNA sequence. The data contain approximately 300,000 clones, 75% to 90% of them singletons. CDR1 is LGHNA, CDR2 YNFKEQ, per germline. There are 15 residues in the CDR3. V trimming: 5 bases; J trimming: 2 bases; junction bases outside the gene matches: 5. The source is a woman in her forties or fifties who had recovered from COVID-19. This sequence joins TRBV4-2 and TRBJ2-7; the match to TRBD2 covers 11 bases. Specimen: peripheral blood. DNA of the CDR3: TGTGCCAGCAGCAAGAGACTAGCGGGGCCCTACGAGCAGTACTTC. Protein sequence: CASSKRLAGPYEQYF.